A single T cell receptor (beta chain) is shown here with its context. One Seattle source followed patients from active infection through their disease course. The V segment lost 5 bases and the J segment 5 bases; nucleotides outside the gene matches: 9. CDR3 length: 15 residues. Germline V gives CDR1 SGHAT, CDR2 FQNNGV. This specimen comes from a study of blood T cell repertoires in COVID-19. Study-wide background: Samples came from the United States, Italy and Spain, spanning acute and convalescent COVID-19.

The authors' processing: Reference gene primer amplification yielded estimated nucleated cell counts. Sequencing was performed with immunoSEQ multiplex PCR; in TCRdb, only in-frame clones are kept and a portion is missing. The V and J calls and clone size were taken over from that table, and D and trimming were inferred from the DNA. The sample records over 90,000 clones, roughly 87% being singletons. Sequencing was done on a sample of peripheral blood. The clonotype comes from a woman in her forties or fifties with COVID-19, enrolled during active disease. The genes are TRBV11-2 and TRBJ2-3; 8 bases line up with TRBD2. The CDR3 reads CASSPSGGGIDTQYF. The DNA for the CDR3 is TGTGCCAGCAGCCCCTCGGGCGGGGGGATAGATACGCAGTATTTT. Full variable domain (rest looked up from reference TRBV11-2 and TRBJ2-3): EAGVAQSPRYKIIEKRQSVAFWCNPISGHATLYWYQQILGQGPKLLIQFQNNGVVDDSQLPKDRFSAERLKGVDSTLKIQPAKLEDSAVYLCASSPSGGGIDTQYFGPGTRLTVL.